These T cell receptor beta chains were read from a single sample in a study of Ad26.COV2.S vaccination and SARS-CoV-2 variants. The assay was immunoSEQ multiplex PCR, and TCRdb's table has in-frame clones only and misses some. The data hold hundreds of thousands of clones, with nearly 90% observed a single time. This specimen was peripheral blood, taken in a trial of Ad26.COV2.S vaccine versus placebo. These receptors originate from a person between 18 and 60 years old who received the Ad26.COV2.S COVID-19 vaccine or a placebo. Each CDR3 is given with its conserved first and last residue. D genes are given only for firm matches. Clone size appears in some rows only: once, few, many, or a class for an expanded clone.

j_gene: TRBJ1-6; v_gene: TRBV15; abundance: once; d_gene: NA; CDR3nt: TGTGCCACCAGCACACTTCGCGGGACTGGGAATTCACCCCTCCACTTT; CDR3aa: CATSTLRGTGNSPLHF
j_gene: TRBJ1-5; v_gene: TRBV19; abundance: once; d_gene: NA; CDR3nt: TGTGCCAGTAGTTTGGGAGGGGGAATCAATCAGCCCCAGCATTTT; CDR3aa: CASSLGGGINQPQHF
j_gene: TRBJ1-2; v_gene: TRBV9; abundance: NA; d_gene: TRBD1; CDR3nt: TGTGCCAGCAGCCCCCGACAGGGCCTCTATGGCTACACCTTC; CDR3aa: CASSPRQGLYGYTF
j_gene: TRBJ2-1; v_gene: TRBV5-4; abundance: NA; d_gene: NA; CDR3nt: TGTGCCAGCAGCTTTACTTTTAAGGGTGGGCAGTTCTTC; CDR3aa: CASSFTFKGGQFF
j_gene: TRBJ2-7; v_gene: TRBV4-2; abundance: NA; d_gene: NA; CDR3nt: TGTGCCAGCAGCCAACCTGTCGGGTCGGGGGCGGCCTACGAGCAGTACTTC; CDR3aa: CASSQPVGSGAAYEQYF
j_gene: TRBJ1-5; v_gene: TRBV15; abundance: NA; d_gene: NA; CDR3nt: TGTGCCACCAGCAGAGGAAGGACAGCCCTGGTTGAGCCCCAGCATTTT; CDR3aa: CATSRGRTALVEPQHF
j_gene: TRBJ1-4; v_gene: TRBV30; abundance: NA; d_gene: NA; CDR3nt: TGTGCCTGGGACAGAGGGGATGAAAAACTGTTTTTT; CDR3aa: CAWDRGDEKLFF
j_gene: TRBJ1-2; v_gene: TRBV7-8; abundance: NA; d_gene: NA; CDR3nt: TGTGCCAGCAGTAAACGCAGGGGCAGGAACTATGGCTACACCTTC; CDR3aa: CASSKRRGRNYGYTF
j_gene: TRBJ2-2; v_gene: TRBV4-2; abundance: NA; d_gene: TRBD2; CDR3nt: TGTGCCAGCAGCCAAGGAGTCGGCGGGGAGGGCGGGGAGCTGTTTTTT; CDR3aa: CASSQGVGGEGGELFF
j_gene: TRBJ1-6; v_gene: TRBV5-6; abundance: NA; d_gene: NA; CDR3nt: TGTGCCAGCAGCTTGGACCAGGGAGTTAATTCACCCCTCCACTTT; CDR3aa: CASSLDQGVNSPLHF
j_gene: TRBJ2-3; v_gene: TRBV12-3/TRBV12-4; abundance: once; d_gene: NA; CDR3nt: TGTGCCAGCAGTTTCCGCCAAGGGGTTACGCAGTATTTT; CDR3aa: CASSFRQGVTQYF
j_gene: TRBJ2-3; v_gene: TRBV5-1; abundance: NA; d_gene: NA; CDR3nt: TGCGCCAGCAGCTTGCGACCGCCAAGGTCGACAGATACGCAGTATTTT; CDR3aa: CASSLRPPRSTDTQYF
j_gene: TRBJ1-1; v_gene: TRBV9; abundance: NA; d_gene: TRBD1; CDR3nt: TGTGCCAGCAGCGCACAGGGGTACGGGGGGGAAGCTTTCTTT; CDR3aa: CASSAQGYGGEAFF
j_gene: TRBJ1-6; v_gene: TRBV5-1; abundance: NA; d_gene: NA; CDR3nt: TGCGCCAGCAGCTTGGCAGGGAATTCACCCCTCCACTTT; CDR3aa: CASSLAGNSPLHF
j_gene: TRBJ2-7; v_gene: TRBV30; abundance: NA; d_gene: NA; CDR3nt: TGTGCCTGGAAAGGTAGCTCCTACGAGCAGTACTTC; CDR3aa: CAWKGSSYEQYF
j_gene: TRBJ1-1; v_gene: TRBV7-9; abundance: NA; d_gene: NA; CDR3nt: TGTGCCAGCAGCTTCAGAGGGATGAACACTGAAGCTTTCTTT; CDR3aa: CASSFRGMNTEAFF
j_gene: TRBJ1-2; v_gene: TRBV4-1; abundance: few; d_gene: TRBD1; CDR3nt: TGCGCCAGCAGCCAAGGTTCCGGACAGGGGCCGCTCAGGACCTACACCTTC; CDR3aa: CASSQGSGQGPLRTYTF
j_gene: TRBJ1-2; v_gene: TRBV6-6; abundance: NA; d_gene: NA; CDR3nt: TGTGCCAGCAGTGGGCCACACGCCTATGGCTACACCTTC; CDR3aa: CASSGPHAYGYTF
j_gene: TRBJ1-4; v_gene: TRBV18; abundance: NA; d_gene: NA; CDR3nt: TGTGCCAGCTCACCACCGGGAGAAAATGAAAAACTGTTTTTT; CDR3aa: CASSPPGENEKLFF
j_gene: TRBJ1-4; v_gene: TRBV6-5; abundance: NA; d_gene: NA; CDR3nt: TGTGCCAGCAGTTACTATCCCAATCGGGAAAAACTGTTTTTT; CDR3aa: CASSYYPNREKLFF
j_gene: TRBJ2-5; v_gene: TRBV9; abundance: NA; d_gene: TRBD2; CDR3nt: TGTGCCAGCAGCGACCTAGCGGGGGAAGAGACCCAGTACTTC; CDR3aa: CASSDLAGEETQYF
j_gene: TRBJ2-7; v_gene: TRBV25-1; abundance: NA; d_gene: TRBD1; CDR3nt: TGTGCCAGCAGTGAACAAGGGACAGGGGGCGGAATAACCTACGAGCAGTACTTC; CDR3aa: CASSEQGTGGGITYEQYF
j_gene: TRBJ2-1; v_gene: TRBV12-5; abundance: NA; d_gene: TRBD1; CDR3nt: TGTGCTAGTGCCACGGGGACAGGGCTCTACAATGAGCAGTTCTTC; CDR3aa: CASATGTGLYNEQFF
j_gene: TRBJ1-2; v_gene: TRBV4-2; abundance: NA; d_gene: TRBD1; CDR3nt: TGTGCCAGCGGCGACCGGGACAGACCCCTCTATGGCTACACCTTC; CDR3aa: CASGDRDRPLYGYTF
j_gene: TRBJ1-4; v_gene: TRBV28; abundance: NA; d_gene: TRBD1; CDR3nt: TGTGCCAGCAGTTTGGGACAGGGGCATGAAAAACTGTTTTTT; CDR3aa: CASSLGQGHEKLFF
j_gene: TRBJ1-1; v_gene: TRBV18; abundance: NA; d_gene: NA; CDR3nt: TGTGCCAGCTCACCACCGCTGGGCAGGGAGTACACTGAAGCTTTCTTT; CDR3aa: CASSPPLGREYTEAFF
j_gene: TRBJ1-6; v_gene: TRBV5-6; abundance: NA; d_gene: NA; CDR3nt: TGTGCCAGCAGCTACGGTACAGGGATAGATAATTCACCCCTCCACTTT; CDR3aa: CASSYGTGIDNSPLHF
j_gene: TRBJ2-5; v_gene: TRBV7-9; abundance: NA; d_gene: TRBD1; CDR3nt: TGTGCCAGCAGACGAGCCGGGACAGGAGGCGAGACCCAGTACTTC; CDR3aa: CASRRAGTGGETQYF
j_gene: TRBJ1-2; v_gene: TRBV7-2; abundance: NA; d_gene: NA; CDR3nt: TGTGCCAGCAGCGGGCGGTTGGGCAGTAACTATGGCTACACCTTC; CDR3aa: CASSGRLGSNYGYTF